Below are 9 T cell receptor beta chains sequenced from a single sample in a study of cytomegalovirus exposure and HLA in healthy donors. The PCR contained 60 Vbeta and 13 Jbeta primers. Method: immunoSEQ multiplex PCR; TCRdb's copy keeps in-frame clones and lacks some. Its table lists around 100,000 clones. The source material was PBMCs. The receptors were sampled from a middle-aged man in good health and CMV-seropositive.

The rearrangement uses TRBV4-3 and TRBJ2-2; 8 nucleotides line up with TRBD1. Germline assignment: CDR1 LGHNA and CDR2 YSLEER. This CDR3 is 15 amino acids long. V trimming: 3 bases; J trimming: 7 bases; junction bases outside the gene matches: 7. The DNA for the CDR3 is TGCGCCAGCAGCCACCAGGACAGGGTGGGCGGGGAGCTGTTTTTT. Protein product: CASSHQDRVGGELFF.

The chain carries TRBV5-6 and TRBJ2-7; 7 nucleotides match TRBD1. The V and J ends lost 6 bases and 1 base, in that order; junction bases with no gene match: 4. CDR1 and CDR2 (germline): SGHDT, YYEEEE. This CDR3 is built from 13 residues. In nucleotides, the CDR3 is TGTGCCAGCACCGTACAGGGGTCCTACGAGCAGTACTTC. The encoded protein is CASTVQGSYEQYF.

The V call is TRBV7-9, the J call TRBJ2-3; 7 nucleotides match TRBD1. The CDR3 totals 11 residues. Unmatched junction bases numbered 0, after V lost 8 bases and J lost 4 bases. Germline lookup yields CDR1 SEHNR and CDR2 FQNEAQ (reference sequence). The CDR3 loop reads CASQGADTQYF. The CDR3 DNA is TGTGCCAGCCAGGGGGCAGATACGCAGTATTTT.

The rearrangement links TRBV25-1 to TRBJ2-7, with no clear D. Germline-derived CDR1 and CDR2 are MGHDK and SYGVNS. V dropped 5 bases and J dropped 5 bases, with 13 bases sitting between them. The CDR3 contains 13 residues. In DNA, the CDR3 is TGTGCCAGCAGTTCCACTCCCCGGGACGAGCAGTACTTC. Its translation: CASSSTPRDEQYF.

This chain joins TRBV5-6 and TRBJ1-3, with TRBD1 as a possible D gene (6 bases). Per germline, CDR1 SGHDT and CDR2 YYEEEE. The CDR3 covers 18 residues. The ends were cut back, 3 bases at V and 0 bases at J, with 19 bases in the middle. The CDR3 DNA reads as TGTGCCAGCAGCTCGCCCTCGAGGGGGTCTAGCTCTGGAAACACCATATATTTT. This encodes CASSSPSRGSSSGNTIYF.

This rearrangement joins TRBV7-9 to TRBJ2-1, with TRBD2 matching 9 bases. Trimming cost V 1 base and J 7 bases; bases outside gene matches: 11. Germline-derived CDR1 and CDR2 are SEHNR and FQNEAQ (reference sequence). The CDR3 runs 17 residues. The CDR3 spells CASSLGMGREGPNEQFF. In DNA, the CDR3 is TGTGCCAGCAGCTTAGGGATGGGGCGGGAGGGCCCGAATGAGCAGTTCTTC.

The rearrangement links TRBV28 to TRBJ2-7, with D tentatively TRBD2 (6 bases). Germline V lookup: CDR1 MDHEN, CDR2 SYDVKM. The CDR3 spans 14 residues. V was pared by 6 bases and J by 2 bases, with 14 bases between. For the CDR3, the DNA is TGTGCCAGCAGCCCGATGGACTACCCCTACGAGCAGTACTTC. Its protein is CASSPMDYPYEQYF.

The V call is TRBV6-5, the J call TRBJ2-7, with 9 bases lining up with TRBD1. The length of the CDR3 is 14 residues. From germline, CDR1 is MNHEY and CDR2 SVGAGI. Trimming took 6 bases from V and 5 from J; bases not matched to a gene: 8. The CDR3 coding sequence is TGTGCCAGCAGAGACCGGGACAGGGTCCACGAGCAGTACTTC. This encodes CASRDRDRVHEQYF.

This chain links TRBV5-6 with TRBJ2-5; possibly TRBD2 for D (6 bases). The CDR3 loop spans 15 amino acids. Germline CDR1 and CDR2: SGHDT and YYEEEE. The germline V and J ends were trimmed by 5 bases and 5 bases, with 19 bases remaining between them. Here the CDR3 reads CASRVWGEGWETQYF. For the CDR3, the DNA is TGTGCCAGCAGAGTTTGGGGGGAAGGATGGGAGACCCAGTACTTC.